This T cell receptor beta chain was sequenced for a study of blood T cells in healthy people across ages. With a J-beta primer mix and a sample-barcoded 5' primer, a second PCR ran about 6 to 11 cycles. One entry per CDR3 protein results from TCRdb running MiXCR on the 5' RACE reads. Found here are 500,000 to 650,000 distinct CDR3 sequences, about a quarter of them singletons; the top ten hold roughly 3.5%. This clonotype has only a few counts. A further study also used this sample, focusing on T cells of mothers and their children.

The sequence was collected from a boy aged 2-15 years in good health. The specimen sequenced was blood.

The CDR3 spells CASSSAPGLAVRRTYEQYF. The CDR3 region has the DNA TGTGCCAGCAGTTCTGCCCCTGGACTAGCGGTCCGCCGAACCTACGAGCAGTACTTC. This chain joins TRBV6-5 and TRBJ2-7; 10 bases match TRBD2. The CDR3 sequence is 19 residues long. Germline V CDR1 and CDR2: MNHEY, SVGAGI. The V gene end was trimmed by 4 bases and the J gene end by 2 bases; junction bases not matched to a gene: 17.